This T cell receptor beta chain was profiled in a study of T-cell reconstitution after alpha-beta-depleted transplantation in children. Germline V gene data show CDR1 as SGHRS and CDR2 as YFSETQ. This CDR3 spans 14 amino acids. Trimming removed 2 bases from V and 2 bases from J, with 10 bases in between. As it was prepared, the TCRbeta library received unique molecular identifiers. TCRdb passed the PCR reads through MiXCR, listing each CDR3 protein once. This sample has about 310,000 distinct CDR3 sequences, with roughly 25% found just once. This clonotype was observed a few times. This clonotype was sampled from a male patient aged 10-17 years who had a stem cell transplant for acute lymphoblastic leukemia, so the T cells may come from the graft donor. The genes are TRBV5-1 and TRBJ1-1; D not resolved. The source material was PBMCs, mostly from graft donor cells, sampled 180 days after TCRalphabeta/CD19-depleted stem cell transplant. CDR3 in amino acids: CASSFGLPNTEAFF. Written as DNA, the CDR3 is TGCGCCAGCAGCTTCGGCTTACCCAACACTGAAGCTTTCTTT.